The rows below give T cell receptor beta chains drawn from one sample of a study of cytomegalovirus exposure and HLA in healthy donors. Sequenced by immunoSEQ multiplex PCR; TCRdb stores in-frame clones only, minus some. The sample lists over 150,000 clones, roughly 87% seen once, with about 0.9% in the top ten. Sequencing input: PBMCs. The receptors were gathered from a woman between 25 and 40 years old in good health and CMV-seronegative. The CDR3 runs from the conserved cysteine through the conserved F or W. A D gene is named only where the DNA matches it firmly. The size of a clone is reported for some rows only, either as once, few or many, or as a class for expanded clones.

CDR3 protein: CATTIRAFF
CDR3 DNA: TGTGCCACCACGATTAGAGCTTTCTTT
D gene: -
clone size: -
J gene: TRBJ1-1
V gene: TRBV27

CDR3 protein: CASSVLYGYTF
CDR3 DNA: TGTGCCAGCAGTGTCCTGTATGGCTACACCTTC
D gene: -
clone size: -
J gene: TRBJ1-2
V gene: TRBV2

CDR3 protein: CASRPGTGGSREQYF
CDR3 DNA: TGTGCCAGCAGGCCCGGGACAGGGGGATCGCGGGAGCAGTACTTC
D gene: TRBD1
clone size: few
J gene: TRBJ2-7
V gene: TRBV6-6

CDR3 protein: CASSLWTGSTDTQYF
CDR3 DNA: TGTGCCAGCAGTTTATGGACCGGGTCCACAGATACGCAGTATTTT
D gene: -
clone size: -
J gene: TRBJ2-3
V gene: TRBV28

CDR3 protein: CASSYSRGGSYGYTF
CDR3 DNA: TGTGCCAGCAGTTACTCACGGGGGGGTAGCTATGGCTACACCTTC
D gene: -
clone size: -
J gene: TRBJ1-2
V gene: TRBV6-6

CDR3 protein: CASTRGPEAFF
CDR3 DNA: TGTGCCAGCACAAGGGGTCCCGAAGCTTTCTTT
D gene: -
clone size: -
J gene: TRBJ1-1
V gene: TRBV6-5

CDR3 protein: CASSQGTAYEQYF
CDR3 DNA: TGTGCCAGCAGCCAAGGGACAGCCTACGAGCAGTACTTC
D gene: TRBD1
clone size: -
J gene: TRBJ2-7
V gene: TRBV28

CDR3 protein: CASSQEGGSSYNSPLHF
CDR3 DNA: TGCGCCAGCAGCCAAGAAGGGGGAAGCTCCTATAATTCACCCCTCCACTTT
D gene: -
clone size: -
J gene: TRBJ1-6
V gene: TRBV4-1

CDR3 protein: CASRRTGTNEKLFF
CDR3 DNA: TGTGCCAGTAGGCGGACAGGAACTAATGAAAAACTGTTTTTT
D gene: TRBD1
clone size: -
J gene: TRBJ1-4
V gene: TRBV19

CDR3 protein: CASTWDTQNTEAFF
CDR3 DNA: TGTGCCAGTACCTGGGACACCCAGAACACTGAAGCTTTCTTT
D gene: -
clone size: -
J gene: TRBJ1-1
V gene: TRBV19

CDR3 protein: CASSIGQGSTEAFF
CDR3 DNA: TGCGCCAGCAGCATCGGACAGGGGAGCACTGAAGCTTTCTTT
D gene: TRBD1
clone size: once
J gene: TRBJ1-1
V gene: TRBV5-1

CDR3 protein: CASSNTQGLSYEQYF
CDR3 DNA: TGTGCCAGTAGTAATACCCAGGGATTGTCCTACGAGCAGTACTTC
D gene: -
clone size: -
J gene: TRBJ2-7
V gene: TRBV19

CDR3 protein: CASSPLGETGNTIYF
CDR3 DNA: TGTGCCAGCAGCCCCTTAGGGGAAACTGGAAACACCATATATTTT
D gene: -
clone size: -
J gene: TRBJ1-3
V gene: TRBV14

CDR3 protein: CASSEAWQGIYYEQYF
CDR3 DNA: TGTGCCAGCAGTGAAGCTTGGCAGGGTATCTACTACGAGCAGTACTTC
D gene: -
clone size: -
J gene: TRBJ2-7
V gene: TRBV2

CDR3 protein: CASSPLPPGQGAYGYTF
CDR3 DNA: TGTGCCAGCAGCCCCCTTCCACCGGGACAGGGTGCCTATGGCTACACCTTC
D gene: TRBD1
clone size: -
J gene: TRBJ1-2
V gene: TRBV4-2

CDR3 protein: CASSPEDRNQPQHF
CDR3 DNA: TGTGCCAGCAGTCCGGAGGACAGAAATCAGCCCCAGCATTTT
D gene: -
clone size: -
J gene: TRBJ1-5
V gene: TRBV28

CDR3 protein: CASSPRQGARSGYTF
CDR3 DNA: TGTGCCAGCAGCCCGAGACAGGGGGCGCGTAGTGGCTACACCTTC
D gene: TRBD1
clone size: -
J gene: TRBJ1-2
V gene: TRBV7-2

CDR3 protein: CSVVGGSGGETQYF
CDR3 DNA: TGCAGCGTTGTTGGTGGGAGTGGAGGCGAGACCCAGTACTTC
D gene: -
clone size: -
J gene: TRBJ2-5
V gene: TRBV29-1

CDR3 protein: CASSPPVTLGSRGYEQYF
CDR3 DNA: TGTGCCAGCAGCCCCCCGGTCACACTGGGCTCCAGGGGCTACGAGCAGTACTTC
D gene: -
clone size: -
J gene: TRBJ2-7
V gene: TRBV11-2

CDR3 protein: CASSPLAGDEQYF
CDR3 DNA: TGCGCCAGCAGCCCTCTAGCGGGAGACGAGCAGTACTTC
D gene: TRBD2
clone size: once
J gene: TRBJ2-7
V gene: TRBV5-1

CDR3 protein: CASSEPGLAGVHNEQFF
CDR3 DNA: TGTGCCAGCAGCGAACCGGGACTAGCGGGGGTGCACAATGAGCAGTTCTTC
D gene: TRBD2
clone size: -
J gene: TRBJ2-1
V gene: TRBV7-2

CDR3 protein: CASSQAVAGTFHNEQFF
CDR3 DNA: TGCGCCAGCAGCCAAGCGGTGGCAGGGACTTTCCACAATGAGCAGTTCTTC
D gene: -
clone size: -
J gene: TRBJ2-1
V gene: TRBV4-3

CDR3 protein: CASTRDRGFEGYTF
CDR3 DNA: TGTGCCAGCACGAGGGACAGGGGCTTTGAGGGCTACACCTTC
D gene: -
clone size: -
J gene: TRBJ1-2
V gene: TRBV21-1

CDR3 protein: CASSRDIANYGYTF
CDR3 DNA: TGTGCCAGCAGCCGGGACATCGCTAACTATGGCTACACCTTC
D gene: -
clone size: -
J gene: TRBJ1-2
V gene: TRBV5-6

CDR3 protein: CSVEGGPAGGSYEQYF
CDR3 DNA: TGCAGCGTTGAGGGTGGCCCAGCGGGAGGCTCCTACGAGCAGTACTTC
D gene: TRBD2
clone size: once
J gene: TRBJ2-7
V gene: TRBV29-1

CDR3 protein: CASSPGTGPTGELFF
CDR3 DNA: TGTGCCAGCAGTCCCGGGACAGGGCCCACCGGGGAGCTGTTTTTT
D gene: TRBD1
clone size: -
J gene: TRBJ2-2
V gene: TRBV6-4

CDR3 protein: CASRKESSYEQYF
CDR3 DNA: TGTGCCAGCAGAAAAGAGAGCTCCTACGAGCAGTACTTC
D gene: -
clone size: -
J gene: TRBJ2-7
V gene: TRBV28

CDR3 protein: CASSPLGTGPYGYTF
CDR3 DNA: TGTGCCAGTAGTCCCCTGGGGACAGGGCCCTATGGCTACACCTTC
D gene: TRBD1
clone size: -
J gene: TRBJ1-2
V gene: TRBV19

CDR3 protein: CASSYSRRGNTEAFF
CDR3 DNA: TGTGCCAGCAGTTACTCTAGGAGGGGGAACACTGAAGCTTTCTTT
D gene: -
clone size: -
J gene: TRBJ1-1
V gene: TRBV6-5

CDR3 protein: CASSQGTGGAGGYTF
CDR3 DNA: TGTGCCAGCAGCCAGGGGACAGGGGGCGCAGGGGGCTACACCTTC
D gene: TRBD1
clone size: once
J gene: TRBJ1-2
V gene: TRBV7-9

CDR3 protein: CASSLGRGLYEQYF
CDR3 DNA: TGTGCCAGCAGCTTAGGCAGGGGGCTCTACGAGCAGTACTTC
D gene: TRBD1
clone size: -
J gene: TRBJ2-7
V gene: TRBV7-9

CDR3 protein: CASSQDQPNSFMNTEAFF
CDR3 DNA: TGCGCCAGCAGCCAAGATCAGCCGAACAGCTTCATGAACACTGAAGCTTTCTTT
D gene: -
clone size: -
J gene: TRBJ1-1
V gene: TRBV4-3

CDR3 protein: CAAGGSRNEKLFF
CDR3 DNA: TGTGCCGCGGGGGGTTCAAGAAATGAAAAACTGTTTTTT
D gene: -
clone size: few
J gene: TRBJ1-4
V gene: TRBV7-9

CDR3 protein: CASSFPQPGGETQYF
CDR3 DNA: TGCGCCAGCAGCTTCCCTCAACCGGGAGGAGAGACCCAGTACTTC
D gene: TRBD2
clone size: -
J gene: TRBJ2-5
V gene: TRBV5-1

CDR3 protein: CASSPLEGRVNEKLFF
CDR3 DNA: TGTGCCAGCAGCCCACTGGAGGGCAGGGTAAATGAAAAACTGTTTTTT
D gene: -
clone size: -
J gene: TRBJ1-4
V gene: TRBV28

CDR3 protein: CASSEGTGIAGNTIYF
CDR3 DNA: TGTGCCAGCAGTGAGGGGACAGGGATCGCTGGAAACACCATATATTTT
D gene: TRBD1
clone size: few
J gene: TRBJ1-3
V gene: TRBV25-1

CDR3 protein: CASSLVGLAGETGELFF
CDR3 DNA: TGCGCCAGCAGCTTGGTGGGACTAGCGGGAGAAACCGGGGAGCTGTTTTTT
D gene: TRBD2
clone size: -
J gene: TRBJ2-2
V gene: TRBV5-1

CDR3 protein: CASKEDRGSTGELFF
CDR3 DNA: TGTGCCAGCAAGGAGGACAGGGGTTCCACCGGGGAGCTGTTTTTT
D gene: TRBD1
clone size: -
J gene: TRBJ2-2
V gene: TRBV6-5

CDR3 protein: CASSNFQRGKETQYF
CDR3 DNA: TGTGCCAGCAGCAATTTCCAGCGGGGGAAAGAGACCCAGTACTTC
D gene: -
clone size: -
J gene: TRBJ2-5
V gene: TRBV21-1

CDR3 protein: CASSLGGGTEAFF
CDR3 DNA: TGCGCCAGCAGCTTGGGGGGGGGCACTGAAGCTTTCTTT
D gene: -
clone size: -
J gene: TRBJ1-1
V gene: TRBV5-1

CDR3 protein: CASSYPGDELYGYTF
CDR3 DNA: TGTGCCAGCAGTTACCCAGGGGACGAGTTATATGGCTACACCTTC
D gene: -
clone size: -
J gene: TRBJ1-2
V gene: TRBV6-6

CDR3 protein: CASSYFQSDTQYF
CDR3 DNA: TGTGCCAGCAGTTATTTTCAATCAGATACGCAGTATTTT
D gene: -
clone size: -
J gene: TRBJ2-3
V gene: TRBV6-5

CDR3 protein: CASTQGPGAYGYTF
CDR3 DNA: TGTGCCAGCACCCAGGGCCCAGGGGCCTATGGCTACACCTTC
D gene: -
clone size: -
J gene: TRBJ1-2
V gene: TRBV28

CDR3 protein: CASSAKRGGVLTGELFF
CDR3 DNA: TGTGCCAGCAGCGCTAAGAGGGGGGGGGTTCTCACCGGGGAGCTGTTTTTT
D gene: -
clone size: -
J gene: TRBJ2-2
V gene: TRBV9

CDR3 protein: CASSPRQGQRETQYF
CDR3 DNA: TGTGCCAGCAGTCCTCGCCAGGGACAACGAGAGACCCAGTACTTC
D gene: -
clone size: -
J gene: TRBJ2-5
V gene: TRBV28

CDR3 protein: CASSIERTGEVCSGYTF
CDR3 DNA: TGTGCCAGTAGTATAGAGAGAACAGGGGAAGTATGTTCTGGCTACACCTTC
D gene: TRBD1
clone size: -
J gene: TRBJ1-2
V gene: TRBV19

CDR3 protein: CASSFYRFSSLEQYF
CDR3 DNA: TGTGCCAGCAGTTTCTACAGGTTTTCTTCCCTCGAGCAGTACTTC
D gene: -
clone size: -
J gene: TRBJ2-7
V gene: TRBV28

CDR3 protein: CASSGTEAYEQYF
CDR3 DNA: TGTGCCAGCTCCGGGACAGAGGCCTACGAGCAGTACTTC
D gene: TRBD1
clone size: -
J gene: TRBJ2-7
V gene: TRBV19

CDR3 protein: CASSRQAPNTGELFF
CDR3 DNA: TGCGCCAGCAGTAGGCAGGCCCCGAACACCGGGGAGCTGTTTTTT
D gene: -
clone size: -
J gene: TRBJ2-2
V gene: TRBV5-1

CDR3 protein: CSVEPPGFF
CDR3 DNA: TGCAGCGTTGAACCCCCGGGTTTCTTT
D gene: -
clone size: -
J gene: TRBJ1-1
V gene: TRBV29-1

CDR3 protein: CASSQTGLGYTF
CDR3 DNA: TGTGCCAGCAGTCAAACAGGGCTTGGCTACACCTTC
D gene: -
clone size: -
J gene: TRBJ1-2
V gene: TRBV27

CDR3 protein: CASSPLTGDTEAFF
CDR3 DNA: TGTGCCAGCTCACCCCTGACAGGCGACACTGAAGCTTTCTTT
D gene: -
clone size: once
J gene: TRBJ1-1
V gene: TRBV18